The sequence of this TCR beta chain was determined in a study of blood T cell repertoires in COVID-19. Researchers sorted participants into cohorts using their self-reported clinical history. The CDR3 covers 18 residues. J lost 1 base, V lost 3 bases, and 9 bases had no gene match. Germline V gene data show CDR1 as LNHNV and CDR2 as YYDKDF (reference sequence). Here immunoSEQ multiplex PCR was the method, and the copy in TCRdb shows in-frame clones only, minus some. The sample lists roughly 380,000 clones, more than 85% occurring once. The sequenced sample consisted of PBMCs or T cells enriched from blood (not recorded which). The rearrangement joins TRBV15 to TRBJ2-4; 10 bases align to TRBD1. This TCR was sampled from a woman aged 25-40 years who had recovered from COVID-19. The CDR3 is CATSSRLGQGPAKNIQYF. CDR3 DNA: TGTGCCACCAGCAGCAGGCTGGGACAGGGGCCCGCCAAAAACATTCAGTACTTC. Full variable domain (outside the CDR3, taken from reference TRBV15 and TRBJ2-4): DAMVIQNPRYQVTQFGKPVTLSCSQTLNHNVMYWYQQKSSQAPKLLFHYYDKDFNNEADTPDNFQSRRPNTSFCFLDIRSPGLGDTAMYLCATSSRLGQGPAKNIQYFGAGTRLSVL.